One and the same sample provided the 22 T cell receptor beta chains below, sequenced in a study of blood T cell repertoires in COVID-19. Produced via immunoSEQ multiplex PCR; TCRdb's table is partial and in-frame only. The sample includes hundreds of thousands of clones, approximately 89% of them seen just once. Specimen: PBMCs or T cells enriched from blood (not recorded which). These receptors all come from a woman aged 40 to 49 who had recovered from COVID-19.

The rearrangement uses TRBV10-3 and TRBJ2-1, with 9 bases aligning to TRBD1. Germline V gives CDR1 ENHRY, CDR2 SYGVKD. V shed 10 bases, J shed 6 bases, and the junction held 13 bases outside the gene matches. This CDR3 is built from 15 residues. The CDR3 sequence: CANSRTGEGGNEQFF. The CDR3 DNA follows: TGTGCCAACTCAAGGACAGGGGAGGGTGGCAATGAGCAGTTCTTC.

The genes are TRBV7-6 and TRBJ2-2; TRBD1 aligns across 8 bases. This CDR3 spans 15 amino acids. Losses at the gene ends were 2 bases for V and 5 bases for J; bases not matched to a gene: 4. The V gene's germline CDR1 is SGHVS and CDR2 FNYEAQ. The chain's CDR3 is CASSLSGGLTGELFF. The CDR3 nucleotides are TGTGCCAGCAGCTTATCAGGGGGCTTAACCGGGGAGCTGTTTTTT.

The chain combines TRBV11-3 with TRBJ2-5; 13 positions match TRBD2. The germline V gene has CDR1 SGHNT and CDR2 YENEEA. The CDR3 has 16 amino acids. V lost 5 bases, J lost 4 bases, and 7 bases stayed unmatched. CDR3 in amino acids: CASSTRTSGSGETQYF. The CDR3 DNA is TGTGCCAGCAGCACCCGGACTAGCGGGAGCGGAGAGACCCAGTACTTC.

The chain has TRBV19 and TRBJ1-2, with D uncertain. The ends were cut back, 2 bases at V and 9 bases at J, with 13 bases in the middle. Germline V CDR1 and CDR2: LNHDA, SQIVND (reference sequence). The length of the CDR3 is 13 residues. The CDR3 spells CASSISLPGSYTF. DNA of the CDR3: TGTGCCAGTAGTATAAGTCTTCCCGGGAGCTACACCTTC.

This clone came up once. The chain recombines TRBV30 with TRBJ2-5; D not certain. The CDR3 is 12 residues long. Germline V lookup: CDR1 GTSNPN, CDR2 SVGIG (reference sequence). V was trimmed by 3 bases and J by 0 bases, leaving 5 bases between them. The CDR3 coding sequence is TGTGCCTGGAGCGGGTACCAAGAGACCCAGTACTTC. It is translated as CAWSGYQETQYF.

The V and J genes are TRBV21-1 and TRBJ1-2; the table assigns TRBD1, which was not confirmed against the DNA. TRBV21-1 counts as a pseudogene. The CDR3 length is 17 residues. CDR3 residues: CASSKGTWTGGNYGYTF. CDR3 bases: TGTGCCAGCAGCAAGGGAACGTGGACAGGGGGCAACTATGGCTACACCTTC.

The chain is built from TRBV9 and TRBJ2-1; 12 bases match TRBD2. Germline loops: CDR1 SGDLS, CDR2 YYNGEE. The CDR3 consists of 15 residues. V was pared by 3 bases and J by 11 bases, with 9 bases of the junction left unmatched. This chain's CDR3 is CASSAPPSGGVKQFF. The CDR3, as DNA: TGTGCCAGCAGCGCACCCCCTAGCGGGGGGGTTAAGCAGTTCTTC.

CDR3 in amino acids: CASSLATSGTVQPSSYNEQFF. The CDR3 nucleotides are TGCGCCAGCAGCTTGGCCACCTCGGGGACAGTTCAACCGTCCTCCTACAATGAGCAGTTCTTC. V and J are TRBV5-1 and TRBJ2-1, with 7 positions matching TRBD1. Germline lookup yields CDR1 SGHRS and CDR2 YFSETQ. The CDR3 totals 21 residues. The J segment lost 0 bases and the V segment lost 0 bases, leaving 18 bases of the junction unmatched.

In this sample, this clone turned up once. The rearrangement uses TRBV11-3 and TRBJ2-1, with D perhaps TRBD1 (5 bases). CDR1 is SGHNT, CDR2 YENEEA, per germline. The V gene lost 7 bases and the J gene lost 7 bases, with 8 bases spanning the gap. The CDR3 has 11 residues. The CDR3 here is CASTPGNEQFF. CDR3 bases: TGTGCCAGCACCCCAGGGAATGAGCAGTTCTTC.

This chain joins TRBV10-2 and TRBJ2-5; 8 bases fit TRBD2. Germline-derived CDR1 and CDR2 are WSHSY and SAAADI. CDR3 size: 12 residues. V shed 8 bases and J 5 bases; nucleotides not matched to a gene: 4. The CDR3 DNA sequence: TGCGCCAGCTGGCGGGGGGACGAGACCCAGTACTTC. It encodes CASWRGDETQYF.

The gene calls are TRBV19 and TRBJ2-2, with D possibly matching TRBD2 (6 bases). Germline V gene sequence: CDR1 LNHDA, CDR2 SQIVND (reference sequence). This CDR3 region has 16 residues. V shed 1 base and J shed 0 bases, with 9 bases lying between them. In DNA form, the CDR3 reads TGTGCCAGTAGTATAGTCGGGGGATCGAACACCGGGGAGCTGTTTTTT. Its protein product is CASSIVGGSNTGELFF.

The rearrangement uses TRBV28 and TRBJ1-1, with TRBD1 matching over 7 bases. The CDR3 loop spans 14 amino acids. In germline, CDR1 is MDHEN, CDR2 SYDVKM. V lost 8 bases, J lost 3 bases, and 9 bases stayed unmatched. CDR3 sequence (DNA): TGTGCCAGCGGACTGACAGGGCCTTACACTGAAGCTTTCTTT. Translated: CASGLTGPYTEAFF.

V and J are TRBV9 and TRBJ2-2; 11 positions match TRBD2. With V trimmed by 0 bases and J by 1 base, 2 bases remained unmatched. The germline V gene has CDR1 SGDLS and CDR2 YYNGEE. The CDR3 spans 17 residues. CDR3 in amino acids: CASSVGGLAVNTGELFF. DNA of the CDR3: TGTGCCAGCAGCGTAGGGGGACTAGCGGTGAACACCGGGGAGCTGTTTTTT.

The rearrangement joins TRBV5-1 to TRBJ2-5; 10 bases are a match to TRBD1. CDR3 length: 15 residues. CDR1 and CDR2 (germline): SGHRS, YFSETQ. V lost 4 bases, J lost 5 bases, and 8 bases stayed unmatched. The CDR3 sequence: CASSPGTGEVETQYF. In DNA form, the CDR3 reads TGCGCCAGCAGCCCCGGGACAGGGGAGGTTGAGACCCAGTACTTC.

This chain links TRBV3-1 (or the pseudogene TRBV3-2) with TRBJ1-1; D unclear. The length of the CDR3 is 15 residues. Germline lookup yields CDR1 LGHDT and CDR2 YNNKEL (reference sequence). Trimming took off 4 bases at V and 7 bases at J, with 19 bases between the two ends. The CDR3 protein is CASSLHAFRTGEAFF. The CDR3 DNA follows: TGTGCCAGCAGCCTACATGCCTTCCGGACTGGTGAAGCTTTCTTT.

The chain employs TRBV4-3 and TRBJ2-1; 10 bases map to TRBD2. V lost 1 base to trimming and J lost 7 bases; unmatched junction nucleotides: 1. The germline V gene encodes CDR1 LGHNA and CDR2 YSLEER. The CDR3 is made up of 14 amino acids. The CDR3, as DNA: TGCGCCAGCAGCCAAGTGGGACTAGCGAATGAGCAGTTCTTC. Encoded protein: CASSQVGLANEQFF.

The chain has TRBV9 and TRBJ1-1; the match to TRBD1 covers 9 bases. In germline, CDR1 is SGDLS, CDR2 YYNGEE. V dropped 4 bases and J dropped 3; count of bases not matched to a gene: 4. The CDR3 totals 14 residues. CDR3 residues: CASSLQGADTEAFF. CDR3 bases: TGTGCCAGCAGCCTACAGGGGGCCGACACTGAAGCTTTCTTT.

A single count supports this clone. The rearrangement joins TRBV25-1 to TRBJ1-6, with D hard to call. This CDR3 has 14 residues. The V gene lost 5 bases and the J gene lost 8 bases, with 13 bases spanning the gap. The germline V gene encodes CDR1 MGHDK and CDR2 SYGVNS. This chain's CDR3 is CASSRLGEDSPLHF. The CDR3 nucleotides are TGTGCCAGCAGTCGGTTGGGAGAGGATTCACCCCTCCACTTT. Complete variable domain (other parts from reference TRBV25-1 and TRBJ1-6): EADIYQTPRYLVIGTGKKITLECSQTMGHDKMYWYQQDPGMELHLIHYSYGVNSTEKGDLSSESTVSRIRTEHFPLTLESARPSHTSQYLCASSRLGEDSPLHFGNGTRLTVT.

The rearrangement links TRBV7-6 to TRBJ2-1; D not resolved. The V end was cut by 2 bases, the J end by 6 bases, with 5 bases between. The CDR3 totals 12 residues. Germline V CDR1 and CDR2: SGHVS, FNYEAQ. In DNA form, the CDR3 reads TGTGCCAGCAGCTTAACTTTCAATGAGCAGTTCTTC. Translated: CASSLTFNEQFF.

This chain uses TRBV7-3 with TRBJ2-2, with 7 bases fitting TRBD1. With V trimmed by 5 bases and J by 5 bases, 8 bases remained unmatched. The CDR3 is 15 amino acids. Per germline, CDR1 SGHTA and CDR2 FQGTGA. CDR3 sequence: CASSNDRVGTGELFF. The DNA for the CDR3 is TGTGCCAGCAGCAACGACAGGGTGGGGACCGGGGAGCTGTTTTTT.

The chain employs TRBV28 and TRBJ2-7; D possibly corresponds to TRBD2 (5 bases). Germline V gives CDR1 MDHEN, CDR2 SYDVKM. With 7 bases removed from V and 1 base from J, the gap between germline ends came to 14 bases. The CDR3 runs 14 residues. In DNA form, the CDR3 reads TGTGCCAGCACCTTTCCGGGGAAATCCTACGAGCAGTACTTC. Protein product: CASTFPGKSYEQYF.

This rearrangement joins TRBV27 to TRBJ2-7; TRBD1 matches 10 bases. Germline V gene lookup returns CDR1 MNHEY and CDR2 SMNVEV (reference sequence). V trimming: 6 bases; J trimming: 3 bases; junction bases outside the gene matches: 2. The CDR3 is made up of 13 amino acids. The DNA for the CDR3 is TGTGCCAGCAGGTGGACAGGGGGCTACGAGCAGTACTTC. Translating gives CASRWTGGYEQYF.